This TCR beta chain was documented in a study of PD-1 blockade in classical Hodgkin lymphoma. Study as a whole: Patients were given intravenous nivolumab, 3 mg/kg, every 2 weeks.

A note on this clone: Its antigen is unidentified.

The repertoire was sequenced with immunoSEQ multiplex PCR; TCRdb's copy has only in-frame clones and lacks some. The sample includes approximately 89,000 clones, approximately 83% of them seen just once. This sample's time point: cycle 4 day 1 (C4D1), after less than 7 weeks of nivolumab. In every patient, relapse followed autologous stem cell transplantation, while exposure to brentuximab vedotin differed. Study-level points and caveats: According to reports, newly diagnosed patients had lower baseline TCR diversity than healthy donors, and relapsed/refractory patients had lower baseline TCR diversity still.

The germline V gene encodes CDR1 WSHSY and CDR2 SAAADI. The CDR3 contains 15 residues. V was cut by 6 bases and J by 4 bases, with 13 bases left in between. This clonotype was obtained from a human donor with classical Hodgkin lymphoma. The sequencing here drew on peripheral blood mononuclear cells (PBMCs), taken before the fourth cycle of nivolumab. V usage is TRBV10-2 and J usage is TRBJ2-6; possibly TRBD1 for D (6 bases). Written as DNA, the CDR3 is TGCGCCAGCAGCCAACAGGGTGCCGGGGCCAACGTCCTGACTTTC. Encoded protein: CASSQQGAGANVLTF.